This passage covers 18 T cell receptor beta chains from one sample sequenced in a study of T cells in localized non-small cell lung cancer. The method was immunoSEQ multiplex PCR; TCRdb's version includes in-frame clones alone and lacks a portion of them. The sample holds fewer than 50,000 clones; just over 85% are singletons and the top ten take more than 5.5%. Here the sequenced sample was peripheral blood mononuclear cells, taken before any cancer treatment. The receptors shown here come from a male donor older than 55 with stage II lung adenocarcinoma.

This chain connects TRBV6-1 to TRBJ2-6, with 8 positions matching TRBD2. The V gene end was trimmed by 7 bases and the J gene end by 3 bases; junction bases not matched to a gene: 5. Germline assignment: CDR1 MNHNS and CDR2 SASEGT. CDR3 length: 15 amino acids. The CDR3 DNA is TGTGCCAGCACCCCGGGGGGGGGTGGGGCCAACGTCCTGACTTTC. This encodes CASTPGGGGANVLTF.

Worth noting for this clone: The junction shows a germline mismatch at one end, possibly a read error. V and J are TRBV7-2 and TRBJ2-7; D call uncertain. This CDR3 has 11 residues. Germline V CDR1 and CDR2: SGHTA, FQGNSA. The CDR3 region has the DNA TGTGCCAGCAGCGTAGCCTACGAGCAGTACTTC. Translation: CASSVAYEQYF.

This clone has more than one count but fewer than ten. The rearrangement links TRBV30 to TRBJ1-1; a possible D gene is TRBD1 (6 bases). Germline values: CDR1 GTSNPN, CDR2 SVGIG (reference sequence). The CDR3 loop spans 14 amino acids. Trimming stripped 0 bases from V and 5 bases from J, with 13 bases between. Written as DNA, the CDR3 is TGTGCCTGGAGTGTTACAGGGAGGGGGACTGAAGCTTTCTTT. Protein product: CAWSVTGRGTEAFF.

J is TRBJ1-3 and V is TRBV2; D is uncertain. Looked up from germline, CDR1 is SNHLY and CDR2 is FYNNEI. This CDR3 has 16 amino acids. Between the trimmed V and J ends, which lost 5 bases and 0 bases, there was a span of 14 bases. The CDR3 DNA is TGTGCCAGCAGTTTGACGACCGGATACTCTGGAAACACCATATATTTT. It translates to CASSLTTGYSGNTIYF.

CDR3 nucleotides: TGTGCCAGCAGCTACCAAGCGGGAGTCGGCGGGGAGCTGTTTTTT. This codes for CASSYQAGVGGELFF. This chain links TRBV7-8 with TRBJ2-2; 8 nucleotides match TRBD2. Germline assignment: CDR1 SGHVS and CDR2 FQNEAQ. The CDR3 has 15 residues. Losses at the gene ends were 4 bases for V and 7 bases for J; bases not matched to a gene: 8.

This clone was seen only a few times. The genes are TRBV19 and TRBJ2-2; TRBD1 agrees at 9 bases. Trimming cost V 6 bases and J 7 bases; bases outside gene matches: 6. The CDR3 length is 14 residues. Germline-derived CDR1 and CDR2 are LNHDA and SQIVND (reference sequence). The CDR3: CASSPDRGGGELFF. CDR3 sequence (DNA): TGTGCCAGTAGCCCGGACAGGGGCGGCGGGGAGCTGTTTTTT. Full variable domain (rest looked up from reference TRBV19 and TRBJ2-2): DGGITQSPKYLFRKEGQNVTLSCEQNLNHDAMYWYRQDPGQGLRLIYYSQIVNDFQKGDIAEGYSVSREKKESFPLTVTSAQKNPTAFYLCASSPDRGGGELFFGEGSRLTVL.

CDR3: CASSSSYEKLFF. In DNA, the CDR3 is TGTGCCAGCAGCTCCTCATACGAAAAACTGTTTTTT. V usage is TRBV28 and J usage is TRBJ1-4; D uncertain. The ends were cut back, 6 bases at V and 8 bases at J, with 10 bases in the middle. There are 12 residues in the CDR3. The germline gives CDR1 MDHEN, CDR2 SYDVKM.

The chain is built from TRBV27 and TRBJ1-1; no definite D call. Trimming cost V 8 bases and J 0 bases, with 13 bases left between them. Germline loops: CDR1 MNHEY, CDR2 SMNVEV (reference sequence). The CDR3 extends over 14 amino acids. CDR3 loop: CASSRSLMNTEAFF. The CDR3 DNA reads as TGTGCCAGCTCCCGGTCGCTTATGAACACTGAAGCTTTCTTT.

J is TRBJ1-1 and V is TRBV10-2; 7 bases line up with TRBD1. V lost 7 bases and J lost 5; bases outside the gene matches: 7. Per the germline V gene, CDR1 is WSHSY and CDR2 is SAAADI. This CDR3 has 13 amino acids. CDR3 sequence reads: CASTYTGVTEAFF. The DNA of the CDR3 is TGCGCCAGCACTTACACAGGGGTGACTGAAGCTTTCTTT.

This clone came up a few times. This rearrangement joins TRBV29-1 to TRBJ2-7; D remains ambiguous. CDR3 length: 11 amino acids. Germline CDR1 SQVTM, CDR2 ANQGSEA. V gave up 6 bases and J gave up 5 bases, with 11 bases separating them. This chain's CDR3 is CSVDSGDEQYF. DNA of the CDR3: TGCAGCGTGGATTCGGGCGACGAGCAGTACTTC.

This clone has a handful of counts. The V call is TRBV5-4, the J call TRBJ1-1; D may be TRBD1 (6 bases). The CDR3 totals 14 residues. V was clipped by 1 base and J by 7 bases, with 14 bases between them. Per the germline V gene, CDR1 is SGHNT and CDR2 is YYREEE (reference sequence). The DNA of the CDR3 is TGTGCCAGCAGCTTGCGAGGGGGAGTGGGTGAAGCTTTCTTT. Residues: CASSLRGGVGEAFF.

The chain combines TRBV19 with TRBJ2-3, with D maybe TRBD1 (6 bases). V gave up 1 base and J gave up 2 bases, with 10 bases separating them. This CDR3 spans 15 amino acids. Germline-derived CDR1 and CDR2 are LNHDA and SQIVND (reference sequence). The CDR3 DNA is TGTGCCAGTAGTATAGCCAGGGGTCACACAGATACGCAGTATTTT. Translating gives CASSIARGHTDTQYF.

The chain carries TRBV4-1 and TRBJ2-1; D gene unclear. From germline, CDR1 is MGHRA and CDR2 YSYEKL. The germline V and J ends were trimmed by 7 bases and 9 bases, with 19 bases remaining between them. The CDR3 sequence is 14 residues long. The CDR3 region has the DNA TGCGCCAGCACCCCTGAGCAACCCGTAGGTGAGCAGTTCTTC. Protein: CASTPEQPVGEQFF.

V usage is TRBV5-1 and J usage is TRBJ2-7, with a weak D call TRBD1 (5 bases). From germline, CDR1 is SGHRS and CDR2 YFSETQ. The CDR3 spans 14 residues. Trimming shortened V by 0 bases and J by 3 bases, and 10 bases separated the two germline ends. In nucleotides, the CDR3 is TGCGCCAGCAGCTTGGGAGACAGCCGCTACGAGCAGTACTTC. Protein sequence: CASSLGDSRYEQYF.

In DNA form, the CDR3 reads TGCGCCAGCAGCCCAGGGAAAGTCGAGACCCAGTACTTC. It codes for CASSPGKVETQYF. The chain combines TRBV5-1 with TRBJ2-5, with D possibly being TRBD1 (5 bases). This CDR3 has 13 amino acids. V lost 4 bases to trimming and J lost 5 bases, with 12 bases between them. Germline CDR1 is SGHRS and CDR2 is YFSETQ.

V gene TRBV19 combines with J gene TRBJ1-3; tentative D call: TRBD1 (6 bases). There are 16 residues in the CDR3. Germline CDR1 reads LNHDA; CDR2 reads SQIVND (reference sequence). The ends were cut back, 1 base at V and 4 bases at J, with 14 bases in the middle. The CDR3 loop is CASSIGAGDAGNTIYF. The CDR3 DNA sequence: TGTGCCAGTAGTATAGGGGCAGGGGATGCCGGAAACACCATATATTTT.

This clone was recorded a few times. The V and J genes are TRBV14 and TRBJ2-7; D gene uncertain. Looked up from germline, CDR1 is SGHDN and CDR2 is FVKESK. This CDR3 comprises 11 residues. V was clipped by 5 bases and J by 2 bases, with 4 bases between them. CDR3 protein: CASSNAYEQYF. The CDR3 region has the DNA TGTGCCAGCAGCAACGCCTACGAGCAGTACTTC.

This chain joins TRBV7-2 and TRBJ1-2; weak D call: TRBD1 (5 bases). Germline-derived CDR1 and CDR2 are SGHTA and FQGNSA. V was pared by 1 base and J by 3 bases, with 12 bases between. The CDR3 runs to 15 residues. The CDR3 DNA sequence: TGTGCCAGCAGCTTAGGGGGGAGGGGAGACTATGGCTACACCTTC. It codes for CASSLGGRGDYGYTF.